The 32 T cell receptor beta chains below come from one sample, sequenced in a study of PD-L1 blockade in urothelial cancer. Clones were sequenced by immunoSEQ multiplex PCR, and TCRdb holds only the in-frame ones, with some missing. The sample contains more than 65,000 clones, roughly nine tenths of which appear only once. This specimen was PBMCs, taken around atezolizumab (anti-PD-L1) treatment. The source of these receptors is a woman in her 70s with urothelial cancer.

V and J are TRBV6-5 and TRBJ1-2; 8 positions agree with TRBD1. The CDR3 spans 16 residues. V was pared by 0 bases and J by 7 bases, with 10 bases of the junction left unmatched. Germline V gives CDR1 MNHEY, CDR2 SVGAGI. The CDR3 here is CASSYSNLQGAIGYTF. The CDR3 coding sequence is TGTGCCAGCAGTTACTCGAACTTGCAGGGGGCGATTGGCTACACCTTC.

The chain couples TRBV28 to TRBJ2-1, with a possible D match to TRBD2 (6 bases). The CDR3 has 16 amino acids. V lost 4 bases to trimming and J lost 9 bases, with 22 bases between them. Germline V CDR1 and CDR2: MDHEN, SYDVKM. The CDR3 loop is CASSSRRGSPEGEQFF. Written as DNA, the CDR3 is TGTGCCAGCAGTTCCCGTAGAGGGAGTCCGGAGGGTGAGCAGTTCTTC.

V and J are TRBV7-9 and TRBJ2-7, with D possibly TRBD1 on 6 matching bases. CDR3 length: 12 residues. V was cut by 5 bases and J by 5 bases, with 10 bases left in between. Germline-derived CDR1 and CDR2 are SEHNR and FQNEAQ (reference sequence). CDR3 loop: CASSQQGHEQYF. As DNA, the CDR3 is TGTGCCAGCAGCCAACAGGGCCACGAGCAGTACTTC.

The chain combines TRBV15 with TRBJ2-5; tentative D call: TRBD2 (6 bases). Germline V CDR1 and CDR2: LNHNV, YYDKDF (reference sequence). Trimming removed 1 base from V and 5 bases from J, with 11 bases in between. CDR3 length: 14 amino acids. As DNA, the CDR3 is TGTGCCACCAGCAGAGGGCCTAGCGTCGAGACCCAGTACTTC. As protein: CATSRGPSVETQYF.

J is TRBJ2-6 and V is TRBV18, with 7 bases matching TRBD2. The V segment lost 6 bases and the J segment 4 bases; nucleotides outside the gene matches: 15. Germline V gene lookup returns CDR1 KGHSH and CDR2 LQKENI. The CDR3 is 18 residues long. CDR3 bases: TGTGCCAGCTCGCGCCTCGGGGGGTACGAACCCGGGGCCAACGTCCTGACTTTC. Translation: CASSRLGGYEPGANVLTF. Based on the CDR3 plus reference TRBV18 and TRBJ2-6, the full variable domain is NAGVMQNPRHLVRRRGQEARLRCSPMKGHSHVYWYRQLPEEGLKFMVYLQKENIIDESGMPKERFSAEFPKEGPSILRIQQVVRGDSAAYFCASSRLGGYEPGANVLTFGAGSRLTVL.

V and J are TRBV11-2 and TRBJ1-3, with a possible D match to TRBD1 (6 bases). The CDR3 is made up of 14 amino acids. V was pared by 2 bases and J by 6 bases, with 11 bases between. CDR1 and CDR2 (germline): SGHAT, FQNNGV. This CDR3 is CASSLNRVINTIYF. The CDR3 DNA follows: TGTGCCAGCAGCTTAAACAGGGTGATAAACACCATATATTTT.

The V gene is TRBV6-1, the J gene TRBJ1-1, with no clear D. Germline CDR1 is MNHNS and CDR2 is SASEGT. The CDR3 runs 12 residues. Trimming removed 0 bases from V and 14 bases from J, with 13 bases in between. CDR3 loop: CASSEASGVGFF. The DNA of the CDR3 is TGTGCCAGCAGTGAAGCGAGTGGAGTCGGATTCTTT.

This clone was observed once. This sequence joins TRBV19 and TRBJ2-2; 7 bases agree with TRBD1. V gave up 4 bases and J gave up 3 bases; unmatched junction bases: 8. Germline loops: CDR1 LNHDA, CDR2 SQIVND (reference sequence). The CDR3 has 16 residues. The DNA of the CDR3 is TGTGCCAGTAGTAGTACCCGGGACAGATACACCGGGGAGCTGTTTTTT. Protein product: CASSSTRDRYTGELFF.

V and J are TRBV10-3 and TRBJ2-7; D perhaps matches TRBD1 (5 bases). Per the germline V gene, CDR1 is ENHRY and CDR2 is SYGVKD. The CDR3 has 12 amino acids. The V gene lost 10 bases and the J gene lost 3 bases, with 13 bases spanning the gap. CDR3 in DNA: TGTGCCACCCAGACAGTTAACTACGAGCAGTACTTC. Translated, it gives CATQTVNYEQYF.

CDR3 nucleotide sequence: TGTGCCAGCAGTTTAACTAGCACCAAAAACATTCAGTACTTC. Its protein product is CASSLTSTKNIQYF. The V and J genes are TRBV27 and TRBJ2-4, with TRBD2 as a possible D gene (6 bases). CDR1 MNHEY and CDR2 SMNVEV come from the germline V gene (reference sequence). The CDR3 runs 14 residues. V lost 2 bases and J lost 2, with 7 bases in between.

J is TRBJ2-3 and V is TRBV5-1; TRBD2 matches at 11 bases. Germline CDR1 SGHRS, CDR2 YFSETQ. The V and J ends lost 4 bases and 6 bases, in that order; junction bases with no gene match: 7. This CDR3 is 15 amino acids long. The CDR3 sequence is CASSETSGRADTQYF. CDR3 bases: TGCGCCAGCAGCGAAACTAGCGGGAGAGCGGATACGCAGTATTTT.

The J gene is TRBJ2-5, the V gene TRBV6-5; TRBD1 agrees at 8 bases. Germline loops: CDR1 MNHEY, CDR2 SVGAGI. V shed 0 bases, J shed 5 bases, and the junction held 5 bases outside the gene matches. The CDR3 covers 15 residues. The CDR3 reads CASSYSQGVWETQYF. The DNA of the CDR3 is TGTGCCAGCAGTTACTCACAGGGGGTATGGGAGACCCAGTACTTC.

The V call is TRBV15, the J call TRBJ2-3, with TRBD1 matching 7 bases. Germline V lookup: CDR1 LNHNV, CDR2 YYDKDF (reference sequence). The V gene end was trimmed by 6 bases and the J gene end by 4 bases; junction bases not matched to a gene: 10. CDR3 length: 15 residues. In DNA, the CDR3 is TGTGCCACCAGACGCAGGGGGTCAGGCGCAGATACGCAGTATTTT. This sequence encodes CATRRRGSGADTQYF.

The gene calls are TRBV7-8 and TRBJ1-3, with D possibly being TRBD1 (5 bases). The CDR3 length is 15 residues. V was cut by 4 bases and J by 8 bases, with 18 bases left in between. Germline lookup yields CDR1 SGHVS and CDR2 FQNEAQ. Here the CDR3 DNA reads TGTGCCAGCAGCTCCCGGGGGGTCAGGGCGGACACCATATATTTT. It is translated as CASSSRGVRADTIYF.

The V gene is TRBV18, the J gene TRBJ1-1; perhaps TRBD1 as D (6 bases). This CDR3 is built from 13 residues. V dropped 3 bases and J dropped 4 bases, with 9 bases sitting between them. Germline V gene data show CDR1 as KGHSH and CDR2 as LQKENI. CDR3 DNA sequence: TGTGCCAGCTCACCGGACAGCAGCACTGAAGCTTTCTTT. The encoded protein is CASSPDSSTEAFF.

J is TRBJ2-7 and V is TRBV29-1; TRBD2 matches at 11 bases. Germline trimming cut 1 base from V and 3 bases from J; bases unmatched to any gene: 8. The CDR3 covers 16 residues. Germline V gene data show CDR1 as SQVTM and CDR2 as ANQGSEA. The CDR3 is CSVEVGLAGGHYEQYF. The CDR3 bases are TGCAGCGTTGAAGTCGGGCTAGCGGGAGGCCACTACGAGCAGTACTTC.

This chain connects TRBV2 to TRBJ1-1; maybe TRBD1 (5 bases). V dropped 8 bases and J dropped 2 bases, with 15 bases sitting between them. CDR1 is SNHLY and CDR2 is FYNNEI in the germline V gene. The CDR3 has 14 residues. The CDR3 DNA sequence: TGTGCCAGCTCCGAAGGGCAGGGTAACACTGAAGCTTTCTTT. Its translation is CASSEGQGNTEAFF.

This clone has a single count. The rearrangement links TRBV5-8 to TRBJ1-5; 7 bases fit TRBD1. V lost 3 bases and J lost 0; bases outside the gene matches: 3. Germline V gene lookup returns CDR1 SGHTS and CDR2 YDEGEE. This CDR3 region has 15 residues. The chain's CDR3 is CASSWGQHSNQPQHF. The CDR3, as DNA: TGTGCCAGCAGCTGGGGACAGCATAGCAATCAGCCCCAGCATTTT.

V is TRBV4-2 and J is TRBJ2-7; 14 bases fit TRBD2. CDR3 length: 17 amino acids. Germline-derived CDR1 and CDR2 are LGHNA and YNFKEQ. V lost 1 base and J lost 7; bases outside the gene matches: 9. The chain's CDR3 is CASSQVFSGLAGVEQYF. The CDR3 region has the DNA TGTGCCAGCAGCCAAGTTTTTTCGGGACTAGCGGGAGTGGAGCAGTACTTC.

This rearrangement joins TRBV4-1 to TRBJ2-7; 12 bases line up with TRBD2. The trim removed 6 bases at V and 0 bases at J, leaving 6 bases unmatched. The germline gives CDR1 MGHRA, CDR2 YSYEKL. CDR3 length: 16 amino acids. The CDR3 here is CASSDSTSGSSYEQYF. The CDR3 DNA is TGCGCCAGCAGTGATTCGACTAGCGGGAGCTCCTACGAGCAGTACTTC.

This chain links TRBV5-1 with TRBJ2-5; 11 nucleotides line up with TRBD1. V was clipped by 1 base and J by 3 bases; unmatched bases: 2. Germline V gives CDR1 SGHRS, CDR2 YFSETQ. The CDR3 consists of 15 residues. The CDR3: CASSLMGQGEETQYF. The CDR3 coding sequence is TGCGCCAGCAGCTTGATGGGACAGGGGGAAGAGACCCAGTACTTC. Full variable domain (rest looked up from reference TRBV5-1 and TRBJ2-5): KAGVTQTPRYLIKTRGQQVTLSCSPISGHRSVSWYQQTPGQGLQFLFEYFSETQRNKGNFPGRFSGRQFSNSRSEMNVSTLELGDSALYLCASSLMGQGEETQYFGPGTRLLVL.

This rearrangement joins TRBV30 to TRBJ2-7, with 7 bases lining up with TRBD1. The germline V gene has CDR1 GTSNPN and CDR2 SVGIG (reference sequence). The J segment lost 2 bases and the V segment lost 3 bases, leaving 10 bases of the junction unmatched. The CDR3 has 15 amino acids. The CDR3 DNA sequence: TGTGCCTGGAGGAGGGGCCAGGGGGTAACCTACGAGCAGTACTTC. Translation gives CAWRRGQGVTYEQYF. Together with reference TRBV30 and TRBJ2-7, the CDR3 gives the full variable domain: SQTIHQWPATLVQPVGSPLSLECTVEGTSNPNLYWYRQAAGRGLQLLFYSVGIGQISSEVPQNLSASRPQDRQFILSSKKLLLSDSGFYLCAWRRGQGVTYEQYFGPGTRLTVT.

The CDR3, as DNA: TGTGCCACTAAGACAGGGGTTCGTAATGAAAAACTGTTTTTT. Its translation: CATKTGVRNEKLFF. V and J are TRBV15 and TRBJ1-4; TRBD1 matches at 8 bases. Germline V gene sequence: CDR1 LNHNV, CDR2 YYDKDF (reference sequence). The CDR3 is 14 residues long. V trimming: 9 bases; J trimming: 4 bases; junction bases outside the gene matches: 7. The whole variable domain, filled in from reference TRBV15 and TRBJ1-4, reads DAMVIQNPRYQVTQFGKPVTLSCSQTLNHNVMYWYQQKSSQAPKLLFHYYDKDFNNEADTPDNFQSRRPNTSFCFLDIRSPGLGDTAMYLCATKTGVRNEKLFFGSGTQLSVL.

The chain employs TRBV10-3 and TRBJ1-1, with D tentatively TRBD1 (6 bases). The CDR3 spans 16 residues. Trimming cost V 0 bases and J 5 bases, with 16 bases left between them. Germline V CDR1 and CDR2: ENHRY, SYGVKD. The DNA for the CDR3 is TGTGCCATCAGTGAGTCCGGGGCAGGGGTTGTAACTGAAGCTTTCTTT. The encoded protein is CAISESGAGVVTEAFF.

This clone showed up just a few times. The gene calls are TRBV5-1 and TRBJ2-7; 11 bases map to TRBD2. Germline lookup yields CDR1 SGHRS and CDR2 YFSETQ. This CDR3 region has 18 residues. The V gene end was trimmed by 3 bases and the J gene end by 1 base; junction bases not matched to a gene: 12. The CDR3 is CASSYLAGGPFGSYEQYF. The DNA of the CDR3 is TGCGCCAGCAGCTACTTAGCGGGGGGGCCTTTTGGGTCCTACGAGCAGTACTTC. Variable domain in full (rest from reference TRBV5-1 and TRBJ2-7): KAGVTQTPRYLIKTRGQQVTLSCSPISGHRSVSWYQQTPGQGLQFLFEYFSETQRNKGNFPGRFSGRQFSNSRSEMNVSTLELGDSALYLCASSYLAGGPFGSYEQYFGPGTRLTVT.

The rearrangement links TRBV11-2 to TRBJ2-1; the D gene is possibly TRBD1 (6 bases). CDR1 is SGHAT, CDR2 FQNNGV, per germline. This CDR3 is built from 14 residues. V gave up 4 bases and J gave up 5 bases, with 12 bases separating them. CDR3 DNA sequence: TGTGCCAGCAGCTCCCAAGGGGGACACAATGAGCAGTTCTTC. It yields the protein CASSSQGGHNEQFF.

The chain recombines TRBV2 with TRBJ1-2, with 9 bases aligning to TRBD1. The ends lost 4 bases at V and 8 bases at J; junction bases unmatched: 11. The length of the CDR3 is 15 residues. Germline V gene lookup returns CDR1 SNHLY and CDR2 FYNNEI. In DNA form, the CDR3 reads TGTGCCAGCAGTGTTAGGACAGGGGCTGGTCACGGCTACACCTTC. It codes for CASSVRTGAGHGYTF.

V gene TRBV9 combines with J gene TRBJ2-5; D is possibly TRBD1 (5 bases). Trimming removed 0 bases from V and 5 bases from J, with 14 bases in between. The CDR3 has 15 amino acids. CDR1 and CDR2 from the germline V gene are SGDLS and YYNGEE. CDR3 sequence: CASSVDSQGRETQYF. The CDR3 DNA reads as TGTGCCAGCAGCGTAGACTCGCAGGGCAGGGAGACCCAGTACTTC.

This clone was observed a handful of times. The V gene is TRBV27, the J gene TRBJ2-6; tentative D call: TRBD2 (5 bases). With 5 bases removed from V and 0 bases from J, the gap between germline ends came to 17 bases. Germline V gene lookup returns CDR1 MNHEY and CDR2 SMNVEV (reference sequence). This CDR3 region has 18 residues. The CDR3 coding sequence is TGTGCCAGCAGTGGACTCGGGTCCTCCTTCTCTGGGGCCAACGTCCTGACTTTC. Encoded protein: CASSGLGSSFSGANVLTF.

The rearrangement links TRBV6-5 to TRBJ2-5; 13 nucleotides align to TRBD2. The germline V gene has CDR1 MNHEY and CDR2 SVGAGI. The CDR3 spans 16 residues. V dropped 0 bases and J dropped 14; count of bases not matched to a gene: 12. The CDR3 DNA reads as TGTGCCAGCAGTTACTCGAAACTAGCGGGAGGGCCGAACGAATACTTC. This gives the protein CASSYSKLAGGPNEYF.

The genes are TRBV2 and TRBJ1-1, with TRBD1 identical over 9 bases. Trimming took 3 bases from V and 0 from J; bases not matched to a gene: 8. This CDR3 comprises 17 residues. CDR1 SNHLY and CDR2 FYNNEI come from the germline V gene. The CDR3 protein is CASSDTWTGVMNTEAFF. The CDR3 region has the DNA TGTGCCAGCAGTGATACGTGGACAGGGGTCATGAACACTGAAGCTTTCTTT.

This rearrangement joins TRBV10-2 to TRBJ2-7, with D unclear. Germline-derived CDR1 and CDR2 are WSHSY and SAAADI. Trimming pared 2 bases from V and 4 bases from J, leaving 3 bases between. The CDR3 contains 11 residues. CDR3 region: CASSEAYEQYF. In DNA, the CDR3 is TGCGCCAGCAGTGAGGCGTACGAGCAGTACTTC.